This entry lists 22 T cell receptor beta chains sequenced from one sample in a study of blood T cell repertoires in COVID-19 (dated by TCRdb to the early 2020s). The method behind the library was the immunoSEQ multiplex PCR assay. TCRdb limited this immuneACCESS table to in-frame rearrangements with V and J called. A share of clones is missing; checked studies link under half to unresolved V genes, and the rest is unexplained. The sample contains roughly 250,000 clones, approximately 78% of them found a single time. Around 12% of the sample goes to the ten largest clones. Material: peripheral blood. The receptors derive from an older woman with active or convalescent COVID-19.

The CDR3 is CASSAPGNFMVETQYF. The DNA for the CDR3 is TGTGCCAGCAGCGCCCCAGGGAATTTTATGGTGGAGACCCAGTACTTC. The chain carries TRBV11-2 and TRBJ2-5; a possible D gene is TRBD1 (5 bases). Trimming took off 5 bases at V and 5 bases at J, with 21 bases between the two ends. CDR3 length equals 16 residues. CDR1 and CDR2 from the germline V gene are SGHAT and FQNNGV.

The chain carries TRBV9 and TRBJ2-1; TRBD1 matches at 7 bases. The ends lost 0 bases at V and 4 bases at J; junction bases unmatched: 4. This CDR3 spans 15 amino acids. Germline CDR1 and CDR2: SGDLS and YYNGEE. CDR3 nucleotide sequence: TGTGCCAGCAGCGTAGCTTCACAGGGGTACAATGAGCAGTTCTTC. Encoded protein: CASSVASQGYNEQFF. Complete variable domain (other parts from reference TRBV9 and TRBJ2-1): DSGVTQTPKHLITATGQRVTLRCSPRSGDLSVYWYQQSLDQGLQFLIQYYNGEERAKGNILERFSAQQFPDLHSELNLSSLELGDSALYFCASSVASQGYNEQFFGPGTRLTVL.

The CDR3 reads CASSLGTDSGNTIYF. CDR3 nucleotide sequence: TGCGCCAGCAGCTTGGGGACTGACTCTGGAAACACCATATATTTT. V usage is TRBV5-1 and J usage is TRBJ1-3, with D unclear. The germline V and J ends were trimmed by 0 bases and 0 bases, with 7 bases remaining between them. In germline, CDR1 is SGHRS, CDR2 YFSETQ. This CDR3 is built from 15 residues.

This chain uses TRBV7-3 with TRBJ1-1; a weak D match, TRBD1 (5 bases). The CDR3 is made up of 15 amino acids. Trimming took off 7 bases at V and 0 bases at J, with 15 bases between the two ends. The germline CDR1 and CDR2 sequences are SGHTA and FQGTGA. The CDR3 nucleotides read TGTGCCAGCACCCCCGGGGGAGGGCTGAACACTGAAGCTTTCTTT. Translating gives CASTPGGGLNTEAFF.

The CDR3 sequence is CASSESQGYYGYTF. CDR3 sequence (DNA): TGTGCCAGCAGTGAGTCGCAGGGCTATTATGGCTACACCTTC. The chain joins TRBV6-1 to TRBJ1-2; perhaps TRBD1 as D (5 bases). The CDR3 is made up of 14 amino acids. Trimming pared 3 bases from V and 5 bases from J, leaving 13 bases between. Looked up from germline, CDR1 is MNHNS and CDR2 is SASEGT.

The CDR3 reads CASSYSAGSMNTEAFF. In DNA form, the CDR3 reads TGTGCCAGCAGTTACTCGGCAGGTTCTATGAACACTGAAGCTTTCTTT. The V and J genes are TRBV6-5 and TRBJ1-1; D gene unclear. V lost 0 bases, J lost 0 bases, and 11 bases lay in between. The germline V gene encodes CDR1 MNHEY and CDR2 SVGAGI. The CDR3 contains 16 residues.

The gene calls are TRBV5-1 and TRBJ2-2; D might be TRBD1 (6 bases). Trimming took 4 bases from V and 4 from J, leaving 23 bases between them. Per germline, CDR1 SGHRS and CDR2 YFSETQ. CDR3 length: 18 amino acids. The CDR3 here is CASSRETGIWGSTGELFF. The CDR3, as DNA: TGCGCCAGCAGCCGAGAGACAGGAATCTGGGGGTCCACCGGGGAGCTGTTTTTT.

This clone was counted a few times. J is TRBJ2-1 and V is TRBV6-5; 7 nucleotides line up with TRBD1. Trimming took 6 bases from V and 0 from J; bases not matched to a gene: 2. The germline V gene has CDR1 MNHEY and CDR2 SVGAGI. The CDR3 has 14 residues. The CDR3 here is CASRRDSSYNEQFF. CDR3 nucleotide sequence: TGTGCCAGCAGAAGGGACAGCTCCTACAATGAGCAGTTCTTC.

The CDR3 nucleotides read TGTGCCTGGAACCCGACAGGGAGCACTGAAGCTTTCTTT. Its protein product is CAWNPTGSTEAFF. This rearrangement joins TRBV30 to TRBJ1-1, with 7 bases identical to TRBD1. The CDR3 covers 13 residues. Germline CDR1 and CDR2: GTSNPN and SVGIG (reference sequence). V lost 4 bases, J lost 4 bases, and 6 bases stayed unmatched. The full variable domain, its missing parts supplied by reference TRBV30 and TRBJ1-1, is SQTIHQWPATLVQPVGSPLSLECTVEGTSNPNLYWYRQAAGRGLQLLFYSVGIGQISSEVPQNLSASRPQDRQFILSSKKLLLSDSGFYLCAWNPTGSTEAFFGQGTRLTVV.

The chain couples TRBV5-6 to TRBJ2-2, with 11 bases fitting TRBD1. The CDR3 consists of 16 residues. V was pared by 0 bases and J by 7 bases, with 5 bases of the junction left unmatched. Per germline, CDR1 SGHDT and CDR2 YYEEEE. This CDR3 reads CASSLGTGGWNGELFF. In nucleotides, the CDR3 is TGTGCCAGCAGCTTGGGGACAGGGGGCTGGAACGGGGAGCTGTTTTTT.

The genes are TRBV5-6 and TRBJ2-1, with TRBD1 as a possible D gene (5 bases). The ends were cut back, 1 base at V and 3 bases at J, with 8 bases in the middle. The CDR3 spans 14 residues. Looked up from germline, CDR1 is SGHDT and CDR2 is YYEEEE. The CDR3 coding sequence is TGTGCCAGCAGCTTGTTGCAGGGCTACAATGAGCAGTTCTTC. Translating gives CASSLLQGYNEQFF. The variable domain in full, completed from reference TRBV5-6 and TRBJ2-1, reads DAGVTQSPTHLIKTRGQQVTLRCSPKSGHDTVSWYQQALGQGPQFIFQYYEEEERQRGNFPDRFSGHQFPNYSSELNVNALLLGDSALYLCASSLLQGYNEQFFGPGTRLTVL.

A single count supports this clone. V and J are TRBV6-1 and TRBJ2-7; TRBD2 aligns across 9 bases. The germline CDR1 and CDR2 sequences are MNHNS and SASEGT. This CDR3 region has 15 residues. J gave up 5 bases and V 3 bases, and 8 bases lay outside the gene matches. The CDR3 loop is CASSDFSGGRDEQYF. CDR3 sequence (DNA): TGTGCCAGCAGTGATTTTAGCGGGGGCCGAGACGAGCAGTACTTC.

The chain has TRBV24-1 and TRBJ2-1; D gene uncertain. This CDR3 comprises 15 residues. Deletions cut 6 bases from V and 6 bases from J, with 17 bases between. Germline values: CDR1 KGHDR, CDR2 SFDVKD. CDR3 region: CATSTSLDGANEQFF. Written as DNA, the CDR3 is TGTGCCACCAGTACCTCCTTAGACGGAGCCAATGAGCAGTTCTTC.

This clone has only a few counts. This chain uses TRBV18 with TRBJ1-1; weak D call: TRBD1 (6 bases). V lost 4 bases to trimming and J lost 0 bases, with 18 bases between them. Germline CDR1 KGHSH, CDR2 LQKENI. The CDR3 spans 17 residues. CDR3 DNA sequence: TGTGCCAGCTCACTCACTTCAGGGGTCGACATGAACACTGAAGCTTTCTTT. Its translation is CASSLTSGVDMNTEAFF.

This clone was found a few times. In DNA, the CDR3 is TGTGCCAGCAGCGCCGGAGTTGCAGGGGTTGAGACCCAGTACTTC. It specifies CASSAGVAGVETQYF. The chain links TRBV11-2 to TRBJ2-5, with D possibly being TRBD1 (6 bases). Between the trimmed V and J ends, which lost 5 bases and 5 bases, there was a span of 18 bases. Germline CDR1 is SGHAT and CDR2 is FQNNGV. The CDR3 has 15 residues.

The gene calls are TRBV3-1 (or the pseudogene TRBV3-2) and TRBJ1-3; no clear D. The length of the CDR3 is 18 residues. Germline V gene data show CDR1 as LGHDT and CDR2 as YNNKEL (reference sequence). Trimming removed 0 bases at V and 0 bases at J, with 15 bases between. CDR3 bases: TGTGCCAGCAGCCAAGATCGAGGTGCCGGGAGCTCTGGAAACACCATATATTTT. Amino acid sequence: CASSQDRGAGSSGNTIYF.

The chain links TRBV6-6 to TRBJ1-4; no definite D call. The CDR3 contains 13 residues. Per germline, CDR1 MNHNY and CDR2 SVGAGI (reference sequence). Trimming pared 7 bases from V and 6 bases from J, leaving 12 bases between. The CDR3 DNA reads TGTGCCAGCAACAAGGGAGACGATGAAAAACTGTTTTTT. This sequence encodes CASNKGDDEKLFF.

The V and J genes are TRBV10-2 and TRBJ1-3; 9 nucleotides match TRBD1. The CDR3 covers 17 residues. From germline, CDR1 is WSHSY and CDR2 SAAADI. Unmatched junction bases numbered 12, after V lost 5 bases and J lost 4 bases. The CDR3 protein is CASSLQTGTGRGNTIYF. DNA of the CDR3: TGCGCCAGCAGTTTGCAGACCGGGACAGGGAGGGGAAACACCATATATTTT.

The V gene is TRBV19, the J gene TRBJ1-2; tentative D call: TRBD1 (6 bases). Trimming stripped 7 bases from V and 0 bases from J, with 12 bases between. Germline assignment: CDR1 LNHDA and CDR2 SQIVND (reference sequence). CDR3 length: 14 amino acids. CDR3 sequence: CASIGTLANYGYTF. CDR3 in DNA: TGTGCCAGTATCGGGACACTAGCTAACTATGGCTACACCTTC.

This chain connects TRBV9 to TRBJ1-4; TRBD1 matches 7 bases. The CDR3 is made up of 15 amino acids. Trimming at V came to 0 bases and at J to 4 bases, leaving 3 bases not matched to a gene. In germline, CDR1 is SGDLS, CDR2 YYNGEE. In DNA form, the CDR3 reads TGTGCCAGCAGCGTAGCAGGGGGTATTAATGAAAAACTGTTTTTT. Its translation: CASSVAGGINEKLFF.

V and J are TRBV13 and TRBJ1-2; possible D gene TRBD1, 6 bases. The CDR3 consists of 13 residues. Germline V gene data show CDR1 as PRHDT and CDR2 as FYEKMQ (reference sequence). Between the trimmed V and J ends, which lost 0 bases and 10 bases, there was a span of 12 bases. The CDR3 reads CASSLGRGGHYTF. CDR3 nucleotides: TGTGCCAGCAGCTTAGGCCGCGGGGGGCACTACACCTTC.

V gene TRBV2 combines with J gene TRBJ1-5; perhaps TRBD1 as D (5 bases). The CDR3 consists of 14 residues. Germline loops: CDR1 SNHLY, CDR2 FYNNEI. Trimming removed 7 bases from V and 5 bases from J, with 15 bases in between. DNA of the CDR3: TGTGCCAGCACCATTGACAGTTCCTATCAGCCCCAGCATTTT. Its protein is CASTIDSSYQPQHF.